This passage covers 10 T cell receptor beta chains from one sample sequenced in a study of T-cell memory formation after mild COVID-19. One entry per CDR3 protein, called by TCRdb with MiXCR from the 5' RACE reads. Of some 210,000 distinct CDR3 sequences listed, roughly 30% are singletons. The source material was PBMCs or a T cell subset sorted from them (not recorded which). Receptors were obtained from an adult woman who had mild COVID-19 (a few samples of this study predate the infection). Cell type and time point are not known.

CDR3 sequence: CASSDHQPQHF. Written as DNA, the CDR3 is TGTGCCAGCAGTGACCATCAGCCCCAGCATTTT. This chain joins TRBV25-1 and TRBJ1-5, with no clear D. From germline, CDR1 is MGHDK and CDR2 SYGVNS. The CDR3 sequence is 11 residues long. V shed 3 bases and J shed 5 bases, with 2 bases lying between them. The full variable domain, rest sourced from reference TRBV25-1 and TRBJ1-5, is EADIYQTPRYLVIGTGKKITLECSQTMGHDKMYWYQQDPGMELHLIHYSYGVNSTEKGDLSSESTVSRIRTEHFPLTLESARPSHTSQYLCASSDHQPQHFGDGTRLSIL.

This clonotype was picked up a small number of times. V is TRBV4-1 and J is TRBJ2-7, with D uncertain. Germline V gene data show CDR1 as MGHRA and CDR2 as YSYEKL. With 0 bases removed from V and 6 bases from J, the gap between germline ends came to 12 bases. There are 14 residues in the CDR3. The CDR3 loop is CASSQESRPGEQYF. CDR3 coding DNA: TGCGCCAGCAGCCAAGAGTCTCGCCCTGGCGAGCAGTACTTC.

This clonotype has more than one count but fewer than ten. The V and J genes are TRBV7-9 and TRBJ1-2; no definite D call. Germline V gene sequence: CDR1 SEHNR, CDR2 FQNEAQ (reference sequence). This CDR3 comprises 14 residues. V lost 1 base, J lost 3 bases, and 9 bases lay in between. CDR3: CASSLVGRDYGYTF. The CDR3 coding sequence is TGTGCCAGCAGCTTAGTCGGAAGAGACTATGGCTACACCTTC.

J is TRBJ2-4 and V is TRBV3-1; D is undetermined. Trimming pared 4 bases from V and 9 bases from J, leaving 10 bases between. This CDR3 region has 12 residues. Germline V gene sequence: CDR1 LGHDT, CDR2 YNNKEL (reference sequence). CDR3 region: CASSPLGGIQYF. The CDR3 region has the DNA TGTGCCAGCAGCCCCCTGGGTGGCATTCAGTACTTC.

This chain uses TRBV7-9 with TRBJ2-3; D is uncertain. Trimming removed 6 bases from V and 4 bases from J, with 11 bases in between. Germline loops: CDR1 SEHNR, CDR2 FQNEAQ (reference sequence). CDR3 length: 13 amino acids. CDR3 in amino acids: CASSSVRSDTQYF. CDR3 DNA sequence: TGTGCCAGCAGTTCAGTCAGATCAGATACGCAGTATTTT.

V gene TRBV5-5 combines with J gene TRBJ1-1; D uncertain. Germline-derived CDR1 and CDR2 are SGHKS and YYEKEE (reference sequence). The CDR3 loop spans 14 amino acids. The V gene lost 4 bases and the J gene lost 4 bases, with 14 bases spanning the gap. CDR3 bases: TGTGCCAGCAGCCACGGGGAGGGTCTCACTGAAGCTTTCTTT. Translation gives CASSHGEGLTEAFF.

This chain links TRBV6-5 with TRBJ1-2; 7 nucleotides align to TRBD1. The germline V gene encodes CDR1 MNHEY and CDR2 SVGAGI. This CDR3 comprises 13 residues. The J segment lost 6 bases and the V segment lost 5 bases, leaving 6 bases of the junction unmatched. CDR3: CASSRQGSNGYTF. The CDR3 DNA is TGTGCCAGCAGTAGACAGGGTAGCAATGGCTACACCTTC.

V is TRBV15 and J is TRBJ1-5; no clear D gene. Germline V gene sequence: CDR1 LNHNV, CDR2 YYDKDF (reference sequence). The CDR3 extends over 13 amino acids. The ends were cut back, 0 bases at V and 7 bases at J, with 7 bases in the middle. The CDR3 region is CATSRERGQPQHF. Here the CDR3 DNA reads TGTGCCACCAGCAGAGAGCGCGGGCAGCCCCAGCATTTT.

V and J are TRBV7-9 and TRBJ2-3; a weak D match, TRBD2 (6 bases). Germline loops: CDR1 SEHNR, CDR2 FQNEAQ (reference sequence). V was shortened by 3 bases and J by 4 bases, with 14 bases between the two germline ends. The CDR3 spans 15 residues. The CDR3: CASSLGGGTADTQYF. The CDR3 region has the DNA TGTGCCAGCAGCTTGGGGGGAGGAACGGCAGATACGCAGTATTTT.

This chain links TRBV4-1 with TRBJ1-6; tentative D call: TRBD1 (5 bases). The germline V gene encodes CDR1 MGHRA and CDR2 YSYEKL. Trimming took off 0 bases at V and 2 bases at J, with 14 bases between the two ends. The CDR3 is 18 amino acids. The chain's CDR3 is CASSQDVQELTYNSPLHF. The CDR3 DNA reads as TGCGCCAGCAGCCAAGATGTACAGGAGCTCACCTATAATTCACCCCTCCACTTT.